What follows are 11 T cell receptor beta chains derived from one specimen sequenced in a study of blood T cell repertoires in COVID-19. Clones were sequenced by immunoSEQ multiplex PCR, and TCRdb holds only the in-frame ones, with some missing. The table lists some 410,000 clones, 85% to 90% of them singletons. Source material: PBMCs or T cells enriched from blood (not recorded which). The receptors were gathered from a woman younger than 45 with acute COVID-19.

This clone was detected a few times. The chain links TRBV25-1 to TRBJ1-5, with a tentative D call TRBD1 (5 bases). Germline V gene data show CDR1 as MGHDK and CDR2 as SYGVNS. The CDR3 is 15 amino acids. The V end lost 3 bases, the J end lost 2 bases, and 11 bases lay between the germline ends. The CDR3 nucleotides are TGTGCCAGCAGTGACGGCAGGGTCGGCAATCAGCCCCAGCATTTT. Residues: CASSDGRVGNQPQHF.

The chain recombines TRBV14 with TRBJ2-3, with 11 bases matching TRBD2. Germline V CDR1 and CDR2: SGHDN, FVKESK. The CDR3 loop spans 16 amino acids. Unmatched junction bases numbered 9, after V lost 5 bases and J lost 5 bases. The CDR3 loop is CASSSRLAGRRDTQYF. The CDR3 DNA reads TGTGCCAGCAGCTCCCGACTAGCGGGGCGGAGAGATACGCAGTATTTT. Combining the CDR3 with reference TRBV14 and TRBJ2-3 gives the whole variable domain EAGVTQFPSHSVIEKGQTVTLRCDPISGHDNLYWYRRVMGKEIKFLLHFVKESKQDESGMPNNRFLAERTGGTYSTLKVQPAELEDSGVYFCASSSRLAGRRDTQYFGPGTRLTVL.

This chain uses TRBV9 with TRBJ2-7; 7 bases are shared with TRBD1. The CDR3 sequence is 16 residues long. J was trimmed by 2 bases and V by 4 bases; bases with no gene match: 12. Germline CDR1 is SGDLS and CDR2 is YYNGEE. In nucleotides, the CDR3 is TGTGCCAGCAGCAAACGCCCGACAGGGAATCCCTACGAGCAGTACTTC. Its protein is CASSKRPTGNPYEQYF.

This clone occurred once. The J gene is TRBJ2-3, the V gene TRBV10-3; D uncertain. Germline CDR1 and CDR2: ENHRY and SYGVKD. Trimming left V 10 bases short and J 0 bases short, with 11 bases between. The CDR3 is 13 amino acids. CDR3 protein: CATRDISTDTQYF. CDR3 nucleotide sequence: TGTGCCACCCGAGATATTAGCACAGATACGCAGTATTTT.

This chain connects TRBV24-1 to TRBJ2-1; D call uncertain. CDR3 size: 13 residues. The germline V and J ends were trimmed by 4 bases and 5 bases, with 8 bases remaining between them. Germline V gene data show CDR1 as KGHDR and CDR2 as SFDVKD. CDR3 region: CATSDLNNNEQFF. The CDR3, as DNA: TGTGCCACCAGTGACCTTAACAACAATGAGCAGTTCTTC.

V and J are TRBV10-3 and TRBJ1-3; TRBD1 matches at 9 bases. V trimming: 3 bases; J trimming: 2 bases; junction bases outside the gene matches: 5. The CDR3 totals 16 residues. CDR1 and CDR2 (germline): ENHRY, SYGVKD. CDR3 nucleotide sequence: TGTGCCATCAGTGACCTACAGGGGGCTCCTGGAAACACCATATATTTT. This gives the protein CAISDLQGAPGNTIYF.

The genes are TRBV27 and TRBJ1-3; D not certain. This CDR3 spans 13 amino acids. Trimming removed 3 bases from V and 0 bases from J, with 3 bases in between. Germline V gives CDR1 MNHEY, CDR2 SMNVEV (reference sequence). The CDR3 region is CASSFNSGNTIYF. The CDR3 coding sequence is TGTGCCAGCAGTTTTAACTCTGGAAACACCATATATTTT.

The DNA of the CDR3 is TGTGCCCCCCTCGACCCAGGGGGAGACAATCAGCCCCAGCATTTT. Translating gives CAPLDPGGDNQPQHF. The chain is built from TRBV9 and TRBJ1-5; 7 bases fit TRBD1. Trimming at V came to 10 bases and at J to 3 bases, leaving 13 bases not matched to a gene. The CDR3 consists of 15 residues. The germline V gene has CDR1 SGDLS and CDR2 YYNGEE.

In DNA form, the CDR3 reads TGTGCCACGTACCAAAACTATCGGGATCCCACAGATACGCAGTATTTT. Translation: CATYQNYRDPTDTQYF. The rearrangement joins TRBV6-8 to TRBJ2-3; TRBD2 is a possible D gene (5 bases). The V gene lost 10 bases and the J gene lost 2 bases, with 22 bases spanning the gap. The CDR3 is made up of 16 amino acids. The germline gives CDR1 MNHGY, CDR2 SAAAGT.

The chain carries TRBV6-5 and TRBJ2-3, with D possibly matching TRBD2 (6 bases). The CDR3 loop spans 12 amino acids. Germline CDR1 reads MNHEY; CDR2 reads SVGAGI. Between the trimmed V and J ends, which lost 8 bases and 2 bases, there was a span of 8 bases. CDR3 amino acids: CASGGSTDTQYF. Here the CDR3 DNA reads TGTGCCAGCGGGGGGTCCACAGATACGCAGTATTTT.

V and J are TRBV4-1 and TRBJ2-7; 12 nucleotides agree with TRBD2. The junction had 6 bases not matched to a gene; V was cut back by 4 bases and J by 5 bases. This CDR3 has 15 amino acids. CDR1 and CDR2 from the germline V gene are MGHRA and YSYEKL. Written as DNA, the CDR3 is TGCGCCAGCAGCCCCGGACTAGCGGGGAGGGACGAGCAGTACTTC. Protein: CASSPGLAGRDEQYF.